The 32 T cell receptor beta chains below come from one sample, sequenced in a study of T cell clonality in common variable immunodeficiency. Sequencing used immunoSEQ multiplex PCR; TCRdb keeps in-frame clones, though not all of them. The sample was found to contain around 45,000 clones, and every one recurs. Sequenced input: peripheral blood mononuclear cells. The receptors were sampled from a person aged 18-70 years in good health.

This clone has a count of ten or more. The sequenced fragment ends 3 residues before the CDR3 boundary, so the rest is inferred from the germline J gene. The chain links TRBV7-2 to TRBJ2-5, with D hard to call. The CDR3 covers 11 residues. From germline, CDR1 is SGHTA and CDR2 FQGNSA. Trimming shortened V by 4 bases and J by 4 bases, and 4 bases separated the two germline ends. The sequenced part of the CDR3 DNA is TGTGCCAGCAGCTCCGGAGAGACC. It translates to CASSSGET. The whole CDR3 region reads CASSSGETQYF.

There are many counts of this clone. The sequenced fragment ends 3 residues before the CDR3 boundary, so the rest is inferred from the germline J gene. The chain uses TRBV18 and TRBJ2-3; possible D gene TRBD2, 5 bases. The germline CDR1 and CDR2 sequences are KGHSH and LQKENI. Deletions cut 2 bases from V and 0 bases from J, with 12 bases between. The CDR3 spans 16 residues. CDR3 DNA (partial): TGTGCCAGCTCACCAGACGTCGGGGTAAGCACAGATACG. Protein product: CASSPDVGVSTDT. The CDR3 in full is CASSPDVGVSTDTQYF.

This clone was counted at least ten times. Coverage ceases 3 residues before the CDR3 finishes, and the germline J gene fills in the end. The V gene is TRBV7-3, the J gene TRBJ2-1; 9 bases map to TRBD2. In germline, CDR1 is SGHTA, CDR2 FQGTGA. The CDR3 is 16 residues long. After removal of 2 bases from V and 2 bases from J, the junction contained 4 bases not matched to a gene. CDR3 sequence reads: CASSLAAGGAYNEQFF. The CDR3 bases that were read are TGTGCCAGCAGCTTAGCAGCGGGGGGAGCCTACAATGAG.

Ten or more counts support this clone. The read falls 3 residues short of the CDR3 end, and the missing part is taken from the germline J gene. This chain uses TRBV7-8 with TRBJ2-3; D gene ambiguous. Germline V gene sequence: CDR1 SGHVS, CDR2 FQNEAQ. V dropped 5 bases and J dropped 2 bases, with 20 bases sitting between them. The CDR3 consists of 17 residues. The CDR3 DNA, read in part, is TGTGCCAGCAGCCAACGGCCAGGTCGCTCATCCACAGATACG. Translation: CASSQRPGRSSTDT. The complete CDR3 protein is CASSQRPGRSSTDTQYF. The whole variable domain, remainder taken from reference TRBV7-8 and TRBJ2-3, is GAGVSQSPRYKVAKRGQDVALRCDPISGHVSLFWYQQALGQGPEFLTYFQNEAQLDKSGLPSDRFFAERPEGSVSTLKIQRTQQEDSAVYLCASSQRPGRSSTDTQYFGPGTRLTVL.

This clone occurred a few times. Read coverage stops 3 residues before the CDR3 terminus; the germline J gene supplies the remainder. The chain joins TRBV18 to TRBJ1-2, with a possible D match to TRBD1 (5 bases). Germline CDR1 KGHSH, CDR2 LQKENI. V shed 3 bases and J shed 4 bases, with 18 bases lying between them. The CDR3 is 16 residues long. The sequenced CDR3 bases are TGTGCCAGCTCACCTCAGTCCTCCAGGGAGTCCTATGGC. Protein: CASSPQSSRESYG. The entire CDR3 sequence reads CASSPQSSRESYGYTF.

The sample holds a few counts of this clone. The observed sequence ends 3 residues before the CDR3 terminus, with the missing tail filled in from the germline J gene. The rearrangement uses TRBV11-2 and TRBJ1-1; tentatively, D is TRBD1 (5 bases). Germline V gene sequence: CDR1 SGHAT, CDR2 FQNNGV. V gave up 3 bases and J gave up 3 bases, with 5 bases separating them. The CDR3 totals 12 residues. Partial CDR3 DNA: TGTGCCAGCAGCTTCAGGGACACTGAA. As protein: CASSFRDTE. In full, the CDR3 is CASSFRDTEAFF.

This clone was observed at least ten times. The read halts 3 residues ahead of the CDR3 end, with the missing end drawn from the germline J gene. The chain links TRBV20-1 to TRBJ1-2; D uncertain. This CDR3 has 14 amino acids. The ends were cut back, 0 bases at V and 3 bases at J, with 11 bases in the middle. Germline lookup yields CDR1 DFQATT and CDR2 SNEGSKA (reference sequence). CDR3 DNA (partial): TGCAGTGCTAGAGATCAAGCCCGGTACTATGGC. Encoded protein: CSARDQARYYG. The whole CDR3 region reads CSARDQARYYGYTF.

This clone has a count of ten or more. The CDR3 end falls 3 residues outside the read, so it is completed with the germline J gene. The chain joins TRBV6-1 to TRBJ2-5; TRBD2 matches at 10 bases. The germline V gene encodes CDR1 MNHNS and CDR2 SASEGT. CDR3 size: 16 residues. V trimming: 0 bases; J trimming: 5 bases; junction bases outside the gene matches: 6. This CDR3 reads CASSEALAGIGETQYF. The CDR3 bases that were read are TGTGCCAGCAGTGAAGCACTAGCGGGAATTGGGGAGACC.

This clone was seen only a few times. The read terminates 3 residues ahead of where the CDR3 ends, so the germline J gene completes it. This chain joins TRBV6-1 and TRBJ2-4; TRBD1 aligns across 7 bases. In germline, CDR1 is MNHNS, CDR2 SASEGT. This CDR3 spans 16 amino acids. The CDR3 DNA, read in part, is TGTGCCAGCAGTGAACGTGGGGCAGGGGGAAGGTATGGT. It is translated as CASSERGAGGRYG. The full CDR3 protein reads CASSERGAGGRYGQYF.

Ten or more counts support this clone. The read falls 3 residues short of the CDR3 end, and the missing part is taken from the germline J gene. The V call is TRBV20-1, the J call TRBJ2-4, with a weak D call TRBD2 (6 bases). Germline loops: CDR1 DFQATT, CDR2 SNEGSKA (reference sequence). CDR3 length equals 11 residues. Trimming stripped 6 bases from V and 7 bases from J, with 10 bases between. The sequenced CDR3 bases are TGCAGTGCGTGGACTAATAACATT. It codes for CSAWTNNI. The whole CDR3 is CSAWTNNIQYF.

This clone was found many times. The CDR3 end lies 3 residues beyond the end of the read and is filled in from the germline J gene. The chain has TRBV6-7 and TRBJ2-3, with TRBD2 matching over 9 bases. TRBV6-7 is an ORF; its function is uncertain. The CDR3 sequence is 16 residues long. V was clipped by 5 bases and J by 3 bases; unmatched bases: 9. The CDR3 DNA, read in part, is TGTGCCAGCAGTCCGAAGCGGGAGGAGTTTACAGATACG. It translates to CASSPKREEFTDT. In full, the CDR3 is CASSPKREEFTDTQYF.

This clone occurred many times. The read comes to an end 3 residues before the CDR3 does, leaving the germline J gene to fill in the end. The J gene is TRBJ2-3, the V gene TRBV20-1; D is perhaps TRBD2 (6 bases). Germline V CDR1 and CDR2: DFQATT, SNEGSKA (reference sequence). This CDR3 region has 15 residues. V gave up 5 bases and J gave up 1 base, with 16 bases separating them. The CDR3 loop is CSAFPPRGGTDTQYF. Partial CDR3 DNA: TGCAGTGCTTTCCCTCCGCGGGGTGGCACAGATACG.

With respect to this clone: The CDR3 goes on 3 residues after the read ends, and that part is filled in from the germline J gene. The V gene is TRBV20-1, the J gene TRBJ2-1; 9 nucleotides match TRBD2. The CDR3 has 18 residues. J was trimmed by 0 bases and V by 5 bases; bases with no gene match: 14. Germline V gene sequence: CDR1 DFQATT, CDR2 SNEGSKA (reference sequence). The CDR3 sequence is CSASIVLAGAYSYNEQFF. Incomplete CDR3 DNA: TGCAGTGCTTCGATCGTATTAGCGGGAGCCTACTCCTACAATGAG.

This clone occurred many times. CDR3 DNA (partial): TGTGCCTGGAGCCTAGGGACAGGTCCCTACGAG. This translates into CAWSLGTGPYE. The CDR3, in full, reads CAWSLGTGPYEQYF. The rearrangement joins TRBV30 to TRBJ2-7; 8 positions match TRBD1. The read ends 3 residues shy of where the CDR3 ends; the end is completed using the germline J gene. Germline CDR1 and CDR2: GTSNPN and SVGIG (reference sequence). The CDR3 loop spans 14 amino acids. V was clipped by 3 bases and J by 2 bases; unmatched bases: 6.

In this sample, this clone turned up many times. The read terminates 3 residues before the CDR3 end, so the remaining end is supplied by the germline J gene. The V gene is TRBV4-2, the J gene TRBJ2-7; 8 positions agree with TRBD2. This CDR3 has 20 residues. Germline V CDR1 and CDR2: LGHNA, YNFKEQ. The ends lost 4 bases at V and 0 bases at J; junction bases unmatched: 20. CDR3 bases read: TGTGCCAGCAGCCTCCGAAGCGGGAGCAGACCCAGTGGGAGCTCCTACGAG. Its protein is CASSLRSGSRPSGSSYE. The entire CDR3 protein reads CASSLRSGSRPSGSSYEQYF.

This clone was counted at least ten times. Read sequence stops 3 residues before the CDR3 end, and the germline J gene provides the missing end. The genes are TRBV29-1 and TRBJ2-7, with 9 bases fitting TRBD1. This CDR3 is built from 12 residues. Germline V lookup: CDR1 SQVTM, CDR2 ANQGSEA. V lost 4 bases, J lost 4 bases, and 2 bases stayed unmatched. CDR3 DNA, as far as it was read: TGCAGCGTTGGGGGACAGGGTTACGAG. Its translation is CSVGGQGYE. The full CDR3 protein is CSVGGQGYEQYF.

This clone has a handful of counts. The read is 3 residues too short to cover the CDR3 end, so that end is filled in from the germline J gene. The rearrangement joins TRBV5-5 to TRBJ1-2; 7 bases match TRBD1. Per the germline V gene, CDR1 is SGHKS and CDR2 is YYEKEE (reference sequence). The CDR3 is 14 residues long. The CDR3 sequence is CASSTPGQPRSYTF. The sequenced part of the CDR3 DNA is TGTGCCAGCAGCACTCCGGGACAGCCCCGGAGC.

For this clone: The read is 3 residues too short to cover the CDR3 end, so that end is filled in from the germline J gene. This rearrangement joins TRBV20-1 to TRBJ2-7; D perhaps matches TRBD1 (6 bases). Germline V gene lookup returns CDR1 DFQATT and CDR2 SNEGSKA (reference sequence). The length of the CDR3 is 13 residues. Trimming took 5 bases from V and 4 from J, leaving 15 bases between them. The CDR3 DNA, read in part, is TGCAGTGCTTCCGGGACAACCGATTACGAG. This gives the protein CSASGTTDYE. The complete CDR3 reads CSASGTTDYEQYF.

This clone was observed many times. The read stops 3 residues short of the end of the CDR3; the missing end is completed from the germline J gene. V and J are TRBV15 and TRBJ2-7; 9 positions match TRBD1. From germline, CDR1 is LNHNV and CDR2 YYDKDF (reference sequence). This CDR3 has 17 amino acids. The V gene end was trimmed by 0 bases and the J gene end by 5 bases; junction bases not matched to a gene: 11. The CDR3 region is CATSRDFATGGRDEQYF. The CDR3 DNA, read in part, is TGTGCCACCAGCAGAGATTTTGCGACAGGGGGGAGAGACGAG.

This clone was picked up many times. The read ends 3 residues shy of where the CDR3 ends; the end is completed using the germline J gene. The chain joins TRBV12-3 or TRBV12-4 to TRBJ2-3; 9 bases are shared with TRBD2. The CDR3 covers 16 residues. CDR3 region: CASSPGDSGRRGTQYF. The part of the CDR3 DNA that was read is TGTGCCAGCAGTCCTGGTGATAGCGGGAGACGCGGAACG.

This clone has ten or more counts. The DNA ends 3 residues before the CDR3 does, and the rest of the CDR3 is filled in from the germline J gene. The chain couples TRBV4-2 to TRBJ1-2, with 7 bases that match TRBD1. CDR1 LGHNA and CDR2 YNFKEQ come from the germline V gene. The V gene end was trimmed by 1 base and the J gene end by 4 bases; junction bases not matched to a gene: 6. This CDR3 is built from 15 residues. Partial CDR3 DNA: TGTGCCAGCAGCCAAGGTCCCGGGACAGTCTATGGC. Its protein product is CASSQGPGTVYG. The entire CDR3 reads CASSQGPGTVYGYTF.

This clone was seen many times. Read data end 3 residues before the CDR3 end; the end is taken from the germline J gene. The chain combines TRBV5-1 with TRBJ2-7; the match to TRBD1 covers 9 bases. J gave up 5 bases and V 4 bases, and 7 bases lay outside the gene matches. Germline CDR1 and CDR2: SGHRS and YFSETQ. The CDR3 extends over 14 amino acids. Partial CDR3 DNA: TGCGCCAGCAGCCATAGGACAGGGGCGAACGAG. Its protein is CASSHRTGANE. The whole CDR3 sequence reads CASSHRTGANEQYF.

For this clone: The sequenced fragment ends 3 residues before the CDR3 boundary, so the rest is inferred from the germline J gene. The J gene is TRBJ2-4, the V gene TRBV30; D is undetermined. Germline V gene lookup returns CDR1 GTSNPN and CDR2 SVGIG (reference sequence). CDR3 size: 15 residues. Incomplete CDR3 DNA: TGTGCCTGGATATTCAAGATATCGGGTAGTTATGGT. Its translation: CAWIFKISGSYG. The whole CDR3 region reads CAWIFKISGSYGQYF.

With regard to this clone: The CDR3 end is not reached by the read, which stops 3 residues before it; the germline J gene fills it in. The gene calls are TRBV20-1 and TRBJ2-3; D possibly corresponds to TRBD1 (6 bases). CDR1 and CDR2 from the germline V gene are DFQATT and SNEGSKA (reference sequence). This CDR3 region has 15 residues. The germline V and J ends were trimmed by 5 bases and 0 bases, with 15 bases remaining between them. CDR3 protein: CSADPYTGSTDTQYF. The sequenced part of the CDR3 DNA is TGCAGTGCTGACCCCTACACAGGGAGCACAGATACG.

This clone was seen repeatedly, ten times or more. The read is 3 residues too short to cover the CDR3 end, so that end is filled in from the germline J gene. V and J are TRBV11-2 and TRBJ1-2, with TRBD1 matching 7 bases. The CDR3 length is 14 residues. From germline, CDR1 is SGHAT and CDR2 FQNNGV. The V gene end was trimmed by 8 bases and the J gene end by 7 bases; junction bases not matched to a gene: 13. CDR3 region: CASRLERGPGGYTF. The covered CDR3 bases are TGTGCCAGCCGCCTTGAAAGGGGGCCCGGTGGC.

This clone showed up many times. The read comes to an end 3 residues before the CDR3 does, leaving the germline J gene to fill in the end. This chain uses TRBV30 with TRBJ2-3, with a possible D match to TRBD1 (6 bases). The CDR3 runs 13 residues. Looked up from germline, CDR1 is GTSNPN and CDR2 is SVGIG (reference sequence). V was pared by 1 base and J by 2 bases, with 7 bases between. The CDR3 bases that were read are TGTGCCTGGAGTGCAGGGGACACAGATACG. Encoded protein: CAWSAGDTDT. In full, the CDR3 is CAWSAGDTDTQYF.

The sample holds many counts of this clone. The read ends 3 residues early relative to the CDR3; the germline J gene fills the gap. The chain has TRBV10-1 and TRBJ2-7, with 9 bases lining up with TRBD1. This CDR3 has 14 amino acids. CDR1 and CDR2 (germline): WNHNN, SYGVQD (reference sequence). V shed 4 bases, J shed 6 bases, and the junction held 7 bases outside the gene matches. CDR3 residues: CASSARTGEGEQYF. The DNA read from the CDR3 is TGCGCCAGCAGTGCCAGGACAGGGGAAGGCGAG.

As to this clone: The read terminates 3 residues before the CDR3 end, so the remaining end is supplied by the germline J gene. The V and J genes are TRBV7-9 and TRBJ1-2; 9 bases line up with TRBD1. Germline CDR1 and CDR2: SEHNR and FQNEAQ (reference sequence). The length of the CDR3 is 13 residues. The CDR3 is CASSRTGDYDYTF. CDR3 DNA (partial): TGTGCCAGCAGCAGGACAGGGGACTACGAC.

About this clone itself: The CDR3 end lies 3 residues beyond the end of the read and is filled in from the germline J gene. This chain joins TRBV5-4 and TRBJ2-7; D not resolved. Per germline, CDR1 SGHNT and CDR2 YYREEE (reference sequence). Trimming cost V 0 bases and J 3 bases, with 13 bases left between them. The CDR3 has 15 residues. CDR3 loop: CASSLAPGRSYEQYF. Partial CDR3 DNA: TGTGCCAGCAGCTTGGCCCCGGGTAGAAGCTACGAG.

There are a few counts of this clone. The DNA ends 3 residues before the CDR3 does, and the rest of the CDR3 is filled in from the germline J gene. The V call is TRBV11-2, the J call TRBJ1-1; 7 bases match TRBD1. Germline-derived CDR1 and CDR2 are SGHAT and FQNNGV. The CDR3 totals 12 residues. CDR3 bases read: TGTGCCATCAAAGGGACACCGACAGGG. Translation: CAIKGTPTG. The CDR3 as a whole reads CAIKGTPTGAFF.

Many counts were recorded for this clone. The DNA ends 3 residues before the CDR3 does, and the rest of the CDR3 is filled in from the germline J gene. This chain connects TRBV20-1 to TRBJ1-5; D remains unclear. The CDR3 consists of 14 residues. Trimming left V 0 bases short and J 0 bases short, with 6 bases between. The germline V gene encodes CDR1 DFQATT and CDR2 SNEGSKA (reference sequence). Incomplete CDR3 DNA: TGCAGTGCTAGAGATAGTTATAGCAATCAGCCC. Its translation is CSARDSYSNQP. The complete CDR3 reads CSARDSYSNQPQHF.

This clone was seen ten or more times. The CDR3 end falls 3 residues outside the read, so it is completed with the germline J gene. The rearrangement joins TRBV20-1 to TRBJ2-2; D may be TRBD1 (5 bases). The CDR3 consists of 14 residues. CDR1 is DFQATT, CDR2 SNEGSKA, per germline (reference sequence). Trimming took 3 bases from V and 7 from J, leaving 15 bases between them. The covered CDR3 bases are TGCAGTGCTAGCATGGGGCGCGATATCGGGGAG. Residues: CSASMGRDIGE. The full CDR3 protein is CSASMGRDIGELFF.